The present TCR beta chain was sequenced within a study of blood T cell repertoires in COVID-19. About the research overall: Collection of acute and convalescent COVID-19 samples took place in the United States, Italy and Spain. Sample material is recorded as cDNA or gDNA derived from T cells, B-cell-depleted T cells, or PBMCs.

Authors' data handling: Estimated nucleated cell counts came from reference gene primer amplification. Repertoires were generated with immunoSEQ multiplex PCR, while TCRdb's copy carries only in-frame clones and drops some. Clone size and V and J calls were adopted from that table, with D and trimming inferred from the DNA. The sample yields roughly 190,000 clones, 83% seen once. This clonotype originated in a man in his fifties or sixties with active or convalescent COVID-19. The specimen sequenced was peripheral blood.

CDR3 residues: CASRRTGSGNTIYF. The CDR3 DNA reads as TGTGCCAGCAGAAGGACTGGATCTGGAAACACCATATATTTT. The rearrangement uses TRBV27 and TRBJ1-3; D unresolved. The CDR3 is 14 amino acids. Germline CDR1 MNHEY, CDR2 SMNVEV (reference sequence). V was shortened by 6 bases and J by 1 base, with 10 bases between the two germline ends.